The present T cell receptor beta chain was sequenced within a study of T cell responses to AZD1222 COVID-19 vaccine. About the research overall: Second doses were pooled across both intervals (about 4 or about 12 weeks).

Germline CDR1 reads LNHDA; CDR2 reads SQIVND (reference sequence). The CDR3 consists of 18 residues. Between the trimmed V and J ends, which lost 2 bases and 3 bases, there was a span of 19 bases. As concerns this clone: Its matching antigen is unknown.

The study, taken as a whole, reports: There were mostly white British donors and more females than males, and clonal diversity was possibly underestimated. Two doses of AZD1222 preceded a rise in Spike-specific TCR breadth and depth. Spike as a whole was targeted by vaccine-associated CD4 TCRs, dominant at 160-218 and 743-854.

The method was immunoSEQ multiplex PCR; TCRdb's version includes in-frame clones alone and lacks a portion of them. The sample contains 150,000 to 180,000 clones, roughly 90% of which appear only once. Sequences were derived from peripheral blood, sampled on day 0 of AZD1222 vaccination. This clonotype originated in an adult in good health. The rearrangement uses TRBV19 and TRBJ1-4; no clear D. DNA of the CDR3: TGTGCCAGTAGTATAAATTGGGTGATGGGTGTGGCTAATGAAAAACTGTTTTTT. Its protein product is CASSINWVMGVANEKLFF.